This record concerns one TCR beta chain sequence. As yet, its antigen is unknown. The data are from a study of CD8 T cells in Susac syndrome. Study-wide findings and caveats: The authors acknowledged that the study's TCR sequencing and HLA analysis involved relatively few individuals.

CD8+ and CD4+ blood T cells underwent TCR beta sequencing. Bulk CD8+ and CD4+ cells came from magnetic negative isolation; CD8+ TEMRA by FACS. CDR1 and CDR2 from the germline V gene are SGHRS and YFSETQ. The CDR3 runs 15 residues. Trimming took 2 bases from V and 0 from J, leaving 10 bases between them. With random hexamers, roughly 0.5 to 1 ug RNA was reverse transcribed. TCRdb independently ran MiXCR on the immunoSEQ multiplex PCR reads; one entry per CDR3 protein. The sample has roughly 200,000 distinct CDR3 sequences; 93% are singletons. Specimen: CD4+ T cells from PBMCs. The source is a human donor in good health. This chain connects TRBV5-1 to TRBJ2-3; weak D call: TRBD2 (6 bases). CDR3 region: CASSFSGSSTDTQYF. The CDR3 coding sequence is TGCGCCAGCAGCTTTTCCGGGAGCAGCACAGATACGCAGTATTTT.